A single sample gave rise to the 30 T cell receptor beta chains below, sequenced in a study of CD8+ T cells in alopecia areata (dated by TCRdb to the late 2010s). The meaning of the sample's time point label: less than five weeks on oral tofacitinib. The treatment or condition label corresponds to: oral pan-JAK inhibitor, 5-10 mg twice daily. Library creation used the immunoSEQ multiplex PCR assay. To provide template for TCR sequencing, every sample had RNA extracted and reverse transcribed into cDNA. TCRdb re-hosts the immuneACCESS table, in-frame sequences only. Its copies lack some clones; in the studies checked, an unresolved V gene accounts for under half of them, and the cause for the rest is not known. This sample lists 190,000 or so clones; approximately 60% were detected once. Of the sample, around 3.2% falls within the top ten clones. The material was CD4+ T cells sorted from blood, obtained at week 4, from a patient treated with tofacitinib. The receptors originated from a human donor with alopecia areata.

In its sample, this clone was seen once. The chain is built from TRBV4-2 and TRBJ2-1; a possible D gene is TRBD2 (5 bases). The CDR3 has 18 amino acids. Germline CDR1 reads LGHNA; CDR2 reads YNFKEQ. Trimming removed 0 bases from V and 6 bases from J, with 21 bases in between. CDR3 coding DNA: TGTGCCAGCAGCCAAGATCGGAGGACCTCAACCTACGGCAATGAGCAGTTCTTC. This codes for CASSQDRRTSTYGNEQFF.

This clone has just a few counts. The rearrangement uses TRBV6-5 and TRBJ1-6; TRBD1 might be the D (5 bases). CDR3 length equals 13 residues. Germline-derived CDR1 and CDR2 are MNHEY and SVGAGI. V gave up 4 bases and J gave up 10 bases, with 11 bases separating them. As DNA, the CDR3 is TGTGCCAGCAGTTCCTTGGGGGGATCACCCCTCCACTTT. This gives the protein CASSSLGGSPLHF.

The chain joins TRBV5-4 to TRBJ2-7; 10 bases map to TRBD1. After removal of 5 bases from V and 2 bases from J, the junction contained 1 base not matched to a gene. The CDR3 has 13 residues. The germline CDR1 and CDR2 sequences are SGHNT and YYREEE (reference sequence). CDR3 residues: CASRGTGAYEQYF. CDR3 nucleotide sequence: TGTGCCAGCAGAGGGACAGGGGCCTACGAGCAGTACTTC.

This clone appeared once. This sequence joins TRBV18 and TRBJ1-1; 9 positions match TRBD1. J gave up 2 bases and V 3 bases, and 4 bases lay outside the gene matches. The germline CDR1 and CDR2 sequences are KGHSH and LQKENI. The CDR3 spans 15 residues. The CDR3 protein is CASSPQQGANTEAFF. The CDR3 nucleotides are TGTGCCAGCTCACCTCAACAGGGGGCAAACACTGAAGCTTTCTTT.

The V gene is TRBV15, the J gene TRBJ2-2; D not resolved. Trimming removed 0 bases from V and 0 bases from J, with 8 bases in between. The CDR3 spans 16 residues. CDR1 and CDR2 from the germline V gene are LNHNV and YYDKDF (reference sequence). The CDR3 DNA is TGTGCCACCAGCAGAGATCTTGCCGCGAACACCGGGGAGCTGTTTTTT. Protein: CATSRDLAANTGELFF.

V usage is TRBV27 and J usage is TRBJ1-2; D perhaps matches TRBD1 (6 bases). The CDR3 loop spans 12 amino acids. Per germline, CDR1 MNHEY and CDR2 SMNVEV (reference sequence). V shed 9 bases and J shed 4 bases, with 12 bases lying between them. The CDR3, as DNA: TGTGCCAGTGGGACACGTCGCTATGGCTACACCTTC. This translates into CASGTRRYGYTF.

The chain has TRBV27 and TRBJ2-7; possibly TRBD1 or TRBD2 for D (5 bases each). This CDR3 is 13 amino acids long. CDR1 is MNHEY and CDR2 is SMNVEV in the germline V gene (reference sequence). V was clipped by 2 bases and J by 3 bases, with 8 bases between them. Here the CDR3 reads CASSLGGFYEQYF. The CDR3 DNA is TGTGCCAGCAGTTTAGGGGGTTTCTACGAGCAGTACTTC.

The gene calls are TRBV29-1 and TRBJ2-7; the D is unclear. CDR1 is SQVTM and CDR2 is ANQGSEA in the germline V gene. CDR3 length equals 11 residues. The ends were cut back, 5 bases at V and 4 bases at J, with 9 bases in the middle. The CDR3 nucleotides read TGCAGCGTTCTGGACCTATACGAGCAGTACTTC. It specifies CSVLDLYEQYF.

Only one count was recorded for this clone. This chain uses TRBV4-2 with TRBJ2-3; 8 bases fit TRBD2. The V and J ends lost 0 bases and 2 bases, in that order; junction bases with no gene match: 13. Per germline, CDR1 LGHNA and CDR2 YNFKEQ. The CDR3 sequence is 19 residues long. CDR3 bases: TGTGCCAGCAGCCAAGATCGGATTAGCGGGGTGCCCGCCACAGATACGCAGTATTTT. Translation: CASSQDRISGVPATDTQYF.

The chain is built from TRBV6-5 and TRBJ2-5, with 8 bases fitting TRBD1. Germline CDR1 is MNHEY and CDR2 is SVGAGI. The CDR3 is 14 amino acids. The V and J ends lost 4 bases and 1 base, in that order; junction bases with no gene match: 2. The DNA of the CDR3 is TGTGCCAGCAGTTTGGGGACAGGCCAAGAGACCCAGTACTTC. This gives the protein CASSLGTGQETQYF.

A remark on this clone: The junction shows a germline mismatch at one end, possibly a read error. This chain links TRBV9 with TRBJ2-3, with TRBD2 as a possible D gene (7 bases). The CDR3 totals 15 residues. From germline, CDR1 is SGDLS and CDR2 YYNGEE. The DNA for the CDR3 is TGTGCCAGCACCGTAGGGGGGGGGCGGACAGATACGCAGTATTTT. It specifies CASTVGGGRTDTQYF.

The V and J genes are TRBV9 and TRBJ2-3; unclear D gene. Germline CDR1 reads SGDLS; CDR2 reads YYNGEE. CDR3 length: 15 amino acids. Trimming took 0 bases from V and 3 from J, leaving 11 bases between them. As DNA, the CDR3 is TGTGCCAGCAGCGTAGGTAAGGCGGAAACAGATACGCAGTATTTT. This sequence encodes CASSVGKAETDTQYF.

This clone has a handful of counts. The J gene is TRBJ1-1, the V gene TRBV28, with TRBD1 matching 9 bases. The CDR3 sequence is 16 residues long. The V gene end was trimmed by 4 bases and the J gene end by 4 bases; junction bases not matched to a gene: 10. Per the germline V gene, CDR1 is MDHEN and CDR2 is SYDVKM. The CDR3 protein is CASSSRPGTGFTEAFF. CDR3 sequence (DNA): TGTGCCAGCAGTTCTCGACCCGGGACAGGGTTCACTGAAGCTTTCTTT.

This clone showed up just a few times. The genes are TRBV19 and TRBJ2-1; 8 nucleotides line up with TRBD2. Trimming at V came to 7 bases and at J to 6 bases, leaving 8 bases not matched to a gene. There are 14 residues in the CDR3. CDR1 is LNHDA and CDR2 is SQIVND in the germline V gene (reference sequence). CDR3 DNA sequence: TGTGCCAGTATCCGGCGGGCGGGAGGCAATGAGCAGTTCTTC. Translation gives CASIRRAGGNEQFF.

The chain couples TRBV13 to TRBJ2-2; TRBD2 matches at 13 bases. The trim removed 7 bases at V and 6 bases at J, leaving 14 bases unmatched. Germline CDR1 PRHDT, CDR2 FYEKMQ (reference sequence). This CDR3 spans 18 amino acids. Here the CDR3 reads CASTLTSGGPASPGELFF. CDR3 DNA: TGTGCCAGCACGCTGACTAGCGGGGGGCCCGCGTCACCCGGGGAGCTGTTTTTT. Supplemented by reference TRBV13 and TRBJ2-2, the full variable domain reads AAGVIQSPRHLIKEKRETATLKCYPIPRHDTVYWYQQGPGQDPQFLISFYEKMQSDKGSIPDRFSAQQFSDYHSELNMSSLELGDSALYFCASTLTSGGPASPGELFFGEGSRLTVL.

The chain joins TRBV30 to TRBJ2-3, with D possibly being TRBD2 (5 bases). The CDR3 totals 12 residues. The germline V and J ends were trimmed by 2 bases and 6 bases, with 9 bases remaining between them. CDR1 is GTSNPN and CDR2 is SVGIG in the germline V gene (reference sequence). CDR3 nucleotide sequence: TGTGCCTGGAGTATGGGCGGGGATACGCAGTATTTT. Amino acid sequence: CAWSMGGDTQYF.

The genes are TRBV30 and TRBJ2-7; D gene ambiguous. Germline CDR1 is GTSNPN and CDR2 is SVGIG (reference sequence). The CDR3 covers 12 residues. V was clipped by 4 bases and J by 6 bases, with 13 bases between them. The CDR3 DNA follows: TGTGCCTGGAAAAGTAAGATCGGCGAGCAGTACTTC. It is translated as CAWKSKIGEQYF. Supplemented by reference TRBV30 and TRBJ2-7, the full variable domain reads SQTIHQWPATLVQPVGSPLSLECTVEGTSNPNLYWYRQAAGRGLQLLFYSVGIGQISSEVPQNLSASRPQDRQFILSSKKLLLSDSGFYLCAWKSKIGEQYFGPGTRLTVT.

J is TRBJ2-7 and V is TRBV4-1; D gene ambiguous. The V end lost 1 base, the J end lost 4 bases, and 14 bases lay between the germline ends. Germline CDR1 and CDR2: MGHRA and YSYEKL. CDR3 length: 15 residues. This CDR3 reads CASSQANSELYEQYF. The CDR3 bases are TGCGCCAGCAGCCAAGCAAACAGTGAGTTATACGAGCAGTACTTC.

This clone was observed a few times. The chain has TRBV4-2 and TRBJ1-6; D is uncertain. V was trimmed by 2 bases and J by 9 bases, leaving 8 bases between them. Germline CDR1 LGHNA, CDR2 YNFKEQ. The CDR3 loop spans 13 amino acids. The CDR3 DNA reads TGTGCCAGCAGCCAAATCATGGGTTCACCCCTCCACTTT. Protein sequence: CASSQIMGSPLHF.

J is TRBJ2-7 and V is TRBV27; D is uncertain. The CDR3 totals 15 residues. CDR1 is MNHEY, CDR2 SMNVEV, per germline (reference sequence). Trimming removed 6 bases at V and 0 bases at J, with 15 bases between. The CDR3 DNA is TGTGCCAGCAGCCAGTTTTGGGCTGACTCCTACGAGCAGTACTTC. Translating it yields CASSQFWADSYEQYF.

The chain couples TRBV29-1 to TRBJ2-1, with 7 bases fitting TRBD1. CDR3 length: 14 amino acids. Germline V CDR1 and CDR2: SQVTM, ANQGSEA. The V and J ends lost 3 bases and 9 bases, in that order; junction bases with no gene match: 11. The CDR3 loop reads CSVEWQGDMGEQFF. The CDR3 nucleotides read TGCAGCGTTGAGTGGCAGGGGGATATGGGTGAGCAGTTCTTC.

J is TRBJ2-1 and V is TRBV4-2, with 11 bases that match TRBD1. Germline CDR1 is LGHNA and CDR2 is YNFKEQ. Unmatched junction bases numbered 5, after V lost 4 bases and J lost 3 bases. The CDR3 sequence is 16 residues long. CDR3 sequence: CASSLRGTGGYNEQFF. Here the CDR3 DNA reads TGTGCCAGCAGCCTCCGCGGGACAGGGGGCTACAATGAGCAGTTCTTC.

The gene calls are TRBV29-1 and TRBJ2-7, with 10 positions matching TRBD1. V was pared by 6 bases and J by 4 bases, with 6 bases of the junction left unmatched. Germline loops: CDR1 SQVTM, CDR2 ANQGSEA. This CDR3 spans 13 amino acids. CDR3 sequence: CSVGTGVPYEQYF. CDR3 sequence (DNA): TGCAGCGTGGGGACAGGGGTCCCTTACGAGCAGTACTTC.

This rearrangement joins TRBV7-8 to TRBJ1-1; 9 bases match TRBD1. This CDR3 region has 14 residues. Unmatched junction bases numbered 4, after V lost 7 bases and J lost 1 base. Germline CDR1 reads SGHVS; CDR2 reads FQNEAQ. Here the CDR3 reads CASTLQGANTEAFF. The CDR3 DNA reads TGTGCCAGCACCCTACAGGGGGCGAACACTGAAGCTTTCTTT.

This clone has a single count. This chain joins TRBV29-1 and TRBJ1-2; 8 nucleotides match TRBD1. The CDR3 is made up of 13 amino acids. V was pared by 4 bases and J by 3 bases, with 4 bases of the junction left unmatched. The V gene's germline CDR1 is SQVTM and CDR2 ANQGSEA. The CDR3 DNA sequence: TGCAGCGTTGCCGCGGACAGGGACTATGGCTACACCTTC. It yields the protein CSVAADRDYGYTF.

This clone was counted a few times. This chain links TRBV4-1 with TRBJ1-5; maybe TRBD1 (5 bases). Germline V lookup: CDR1 MGHRA, CDR2 YSYEKL. V dropped 1 base and J dropped 10 bases, with 11 bases sitting between them. The CDR3 sequence is 13 residues long. The CDR3 coding sequence is TGCGCCAGCAGCCAAGGCCCCGGGGCACCCCAGCATTTT. This translates into CASSQGPGAPQHF.

This chain uses TRBV29-1 with TRBJ2-7; 13 nucleotides line up with TRBD2. Germline CDR1 is SQVTM and CDR2 is ANQGSEA. Trimming cost V 5 bases and J 5 bases; bases outside gene matches: 6. The CDR3 length is 14 residues. The CDR3 nucleotides read TGCAGCGTTAGGGGACTAGCGGGGACCCACGAGCAGTACTTC. Translating gives CSVRGLAGTHEQYF.

This chain connects TRBV16 to TRBJ1-2; D not resolved. The germline V gene encodes CDR1 KGHSY and CDR2 FQNENV. V lost 0 bases and J 6 bases, leaving 5 bases between the germline ends. The CDR3 runs to 12 residues. The chain's CDR3 is CASSQSRHGYTF. The CDR3 region has the DNA TGTGCCAGCAGCCAATCTAGGCATGGCTACACCTTC.

Points on this clone: The same CDR3 can be traced to other DNA sequences in this sample. This rearrangement joins TRBV29-1 to TRBJ1-1, with D uncertain. This CDR3 has 11 residues. Germline V CDR1 and CDR2: SQVTM, ANQGSEA. The V end lost 5 bases, the J end lost 1 base, and 5 bases lay between the germline ends. CDR3 sequence (DNA): TGCAGCGTTTTGGGGAACACTGAAGCTTTCTTT. Protein: CSVLGNTEAFF.

This clone was picked up many times. V gene TRBV28 combines with J gene TRBJ2-1, with 9 bases fitting TRBD2. This CDR3 has 16 residues. Germline V gives CDR1 MDHEN, CDR2 SYDVKM. V gave up 6 bases and J gave up 7 bases; unmatched junction bases: 13. Written as DNA, the CDR3 is TGTGCCAGCAGCTCCATACTAGCGGGCGAAAGGAATGAGCAGTTCTTC. Encoded protein: CASSSILAGERNEQFF.